This T cell receptor (beta chain) was obtained from a study of shared clonotypes between healthy human individuals. Looking at the study overall: Used for every donor were three CD4 naive, three CD4 memory, two CD8 naive and one CD8 memory plate.

Profiled with immunoSEQ multiplex PCR; TCRdb holds only in-frame clones, not every one. The repertoire holds roughly 2.5 million clones, with approximately 92% as singletons. The CDR3 extends over 15 amino acids. Germline V CDR1 and CDR2: SGHAT, FQNNGV. Unmatched junction bases numbered 3, after V lost 0 bases and J lost 3 bases. As concerns this clone: The sample has other DNA sequences that encode this CDR3 too.

Memory CD4+ cells were the fraction left after CD45RA+ naive selection. The V and J genes are TRBV11-2 and TRBJ2-7, with 9 nucleotides matching TRBD1. This TCR derives from a man aged 18-30 years in good health. Sequenced sample: naive CD4+ T cells sorted from blood. The subset here: CD45RA+ positively selected. The CDR3 loop reads CASSLETGGLYEQYF. The CDR3 DNA is TGTGCCAGCAGCTTAGAGACAGGGGGACTCTACGAGCAGTACTTC.